This TCR beta chain was profiled in a study of blood T cell repertoires in COVID-19. Study-level background: The samples span acute and convalescent COVID-19 from the United States, Italy and Spain.

Methods used by the authors: Reference gene primer amplification gave nucleated cell count estimates. TCRdb's table, derived via immunoSEQ multiplex PCR, lists solely in-frame clones and lacks some. From that table come the V and J calls and clone size; the DNA was used to work out D and trimming. The table lists about 80,000 clones, roughly three quarters of them singletons. Sequencing was performed on peripheral blood. This sequence originates from a man aged 70-80 years with active or convalescent COVID-19.

CDR3 bases: TGTGCCAGCGGGAGGGGGGAGACCCAGTACTTC. It yields the protein CASGRGETQYF. This chain links TRBV6-5 with TRBJ2-5; the D gene is possibly TRBD2 (7 bases). V was pared by 8 bases and J by 5 bases, with 9 bases between. Germline CDR1 MNHEY, CDR2 SVGAGI. The CDR3 loop spans 11 amino acids.